The source of this TCR beta chain is a study of blood T cell repertoires in COVID-19. CDR1 is SGHRS and CDR2 is YFSETQ in the germline V gene. The CDR3 is 14 residues long. V gave up 2 bases and J gave up 0 bases, with 7 bases separating them. Seattle enrolled patients during active infection and tracked them longitudinally. Original handling: The authors estimated nucleated cell counts from reference gene primer amplification. The protocol was immunoSEQ multiplex PCR, while the TCRdb copy is restricted to in-frame clones and leaves out a portion. The DNA was the basis for D and trimming; V, J and clone size are from that table. Here the sample spans about 480,000 clones, about 87% being singletons.

This chain joins TRBV5-1 and TRBJ2-3, with D tentatively TRBD1 (6 bases). The sample was peripheral blood. The receptor's source is a woman in her 50s with COVID-19, enrolled during active disease. The CDR3 bases are TGCGCCAGCAGCTTCGGGACAAGCACAGATACGCAGTATTTT. Residues: CASSFGTSTDTQYF.